Described below is a single T cell receptor (beta chain) sequence and its context. No antigen is known for it. Sequencing used immunoSEQ multiplex PCR; TCRdb keeps in-frame clones, though not all of them. This table has 15,000 or so clones, less than 85% appearing once. This entry belongs to a study of vaccination effects on CD4 cells after COVID-19. Sequencing was preceded by expansion of antigen-specific CD4+ T cells with viral peptide pools in the ViraFEST assay. Following culture for more than 9 days, CD4+ T cells were isolated. Absence of prior SARS-CoV-2 infection characterized the vaccine recipients, who showed negative nucleocapsid antibodies. Trimming shortened V by 0 bases and J by 7 bases, and 7 bases separated the two germline ends. CDR3 length: 14 amino acids. CDR1 is MGHRA and CDR2 is YSYEKL in the germline V gene.

The sequence was obtained from a human donor who received a COVID-19 vaccine. This specimen was CD4+ T cells from PBMCs cultured with HCoV-229E spike peptides, taken before COVID-19 vaccination. V and J are TRBV4-1 and TRBJ1-6; no reliable D call. The CDR3 sequence: CASSQDVRNSPLHF. In nucleotides, the CDR3 is TGCGCCAGCAGCCAAGATGTACGGAATTCACCCCTCCACTTT.